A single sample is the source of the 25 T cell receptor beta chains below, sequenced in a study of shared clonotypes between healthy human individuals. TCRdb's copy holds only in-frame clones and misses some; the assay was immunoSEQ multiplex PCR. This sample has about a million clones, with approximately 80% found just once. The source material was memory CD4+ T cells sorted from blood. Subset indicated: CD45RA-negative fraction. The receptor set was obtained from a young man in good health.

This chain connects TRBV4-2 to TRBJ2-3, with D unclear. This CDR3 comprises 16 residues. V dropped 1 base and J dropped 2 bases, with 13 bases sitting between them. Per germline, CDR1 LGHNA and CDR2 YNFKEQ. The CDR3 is CASSQGAMLATDTQYF. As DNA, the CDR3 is TGTGCCAGCAGCCAAGGGGCGATGCTGGCCACAGATACGCAGTATTTT.

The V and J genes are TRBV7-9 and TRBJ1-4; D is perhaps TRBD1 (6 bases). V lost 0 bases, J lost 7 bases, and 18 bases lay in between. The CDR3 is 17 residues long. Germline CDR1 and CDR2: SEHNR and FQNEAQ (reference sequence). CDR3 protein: CASSLADMAGAVEKLFF. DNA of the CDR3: TGTGCCAGCAGCTTAGCTGACATGGCGGGGGCTGTTGAAAAACTGTTTTTT.

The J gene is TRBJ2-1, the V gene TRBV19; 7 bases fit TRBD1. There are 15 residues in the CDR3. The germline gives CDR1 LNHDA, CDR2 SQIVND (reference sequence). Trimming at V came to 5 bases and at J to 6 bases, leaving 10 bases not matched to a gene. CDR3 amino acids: CASSPRQGLGNEQFF. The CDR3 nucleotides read TGTGCCAGTAGTCCACGACAGGGCCTAGGCAATGAGCAGTTCTTC.

The CDR3 loop reads CASNTLIGQETQYF. CDR3 DNA sequence: TGCGCCAGCAATACCCTCATAGGGCAAGAGACCCAGTACTTC. J is TRBJ2-5 and V is TRBV5-1; no definite D call. In germline, CDR1 is SGHRS, CDR2 YFSETQ. The V end was cut by 6 bases, the J end by 2 bases, with 14 bases between. CDR3 length: 14 residues.

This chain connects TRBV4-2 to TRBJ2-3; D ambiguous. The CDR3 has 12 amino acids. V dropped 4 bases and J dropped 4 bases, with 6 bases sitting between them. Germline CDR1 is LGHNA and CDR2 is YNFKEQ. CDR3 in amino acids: CASSPGSDTQYF. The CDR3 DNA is TGTGCCAGCAGCCCCGGGTCAGATACGCAGTATTTT.

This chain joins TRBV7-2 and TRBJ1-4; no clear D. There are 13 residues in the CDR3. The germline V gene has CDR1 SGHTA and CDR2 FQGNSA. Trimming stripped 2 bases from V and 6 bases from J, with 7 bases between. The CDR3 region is CASSLSMDEKLFF. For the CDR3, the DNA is TGTGCCAGCAGCTTATCTATGGATGAAAAACTGTTTTTT.

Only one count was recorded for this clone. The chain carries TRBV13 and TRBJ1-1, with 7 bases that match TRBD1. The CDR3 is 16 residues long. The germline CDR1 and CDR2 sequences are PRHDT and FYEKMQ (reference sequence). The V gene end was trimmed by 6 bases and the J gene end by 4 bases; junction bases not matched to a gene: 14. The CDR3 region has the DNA TGTGCCAGCAGGTACAGGGGAACTTGGGGTGGCACTGAAGCTTTCTTT. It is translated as CASRYRGTWGGTEAFF.

This chain's CDR3 is CASSLGKGMNTEAFF. Here the CDR3 DNA reads TGTGCCAGCAGCTTGGGAAAGGGAATGAACACTGAAGCTTTCTTT. The rearrangement joins TRBV5-6 to TRBJ1-1; no clear D. This CDR3 contains 15 residues. Trimming took off 0 bases at V and 0 bases at J, with 9 bases between the two ends. Germline V lookup: CDR1 SGHDT, CDR2 YYEEEE.

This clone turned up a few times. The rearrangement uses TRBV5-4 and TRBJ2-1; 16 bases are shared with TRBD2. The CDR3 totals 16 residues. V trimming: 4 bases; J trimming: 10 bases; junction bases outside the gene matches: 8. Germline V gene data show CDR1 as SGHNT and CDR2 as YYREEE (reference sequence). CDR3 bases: TGTGCCAGCAGCAGGGGACTAGCGGGAGGGCCTCAGGAGCAGTTCTTC. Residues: CASSRGLAGGPQEQFF.

The CDR3 loop is CASTPGQGGYTEAFF. The CDR3 nucleotides read TGTGCCAGCACCCCCGGACAGGGTGGCTACACTGAAGCTTTCTTT. The chain recombines TRBV6-6 with TRBJ1-1; TRBD1 matches at 8 bases. Trimming took 7 bases from V and 3 from J; bases not matched to a gene: 10. Per the germline V gene, CDR1 is MNHNY and CDR2 is SVGAGI (reference sequence). The CDR3 is made up of 15 amino acids.

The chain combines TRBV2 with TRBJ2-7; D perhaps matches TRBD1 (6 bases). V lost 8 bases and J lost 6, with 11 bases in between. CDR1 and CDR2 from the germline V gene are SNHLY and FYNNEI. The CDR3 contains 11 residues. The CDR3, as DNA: TGTGCCAGCGCCCGACAGGTCGAGCAGTACTTC. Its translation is CASARQVEQYF.

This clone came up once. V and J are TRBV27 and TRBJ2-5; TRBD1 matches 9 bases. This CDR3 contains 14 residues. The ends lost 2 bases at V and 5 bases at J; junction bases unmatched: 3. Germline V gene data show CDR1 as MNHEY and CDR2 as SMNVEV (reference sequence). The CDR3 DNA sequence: TGTGCCAGCAGTTTAACAGGGGGCCGGGAGACCCAGTACTTC. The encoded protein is CASSLTGGRETQYF.

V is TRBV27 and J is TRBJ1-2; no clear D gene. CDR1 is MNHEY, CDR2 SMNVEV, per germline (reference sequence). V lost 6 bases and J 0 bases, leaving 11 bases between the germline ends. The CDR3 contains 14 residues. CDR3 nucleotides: TGTGCCAGCAGGGGTCGAGCGTCTAACTATGGCTACACCTTC. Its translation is CASRGRASNYGYTF.

CDR3 protein: CASSPPLDETQYF. CDR3 DNA sequence: TGTGCCAGCTCACCACCGCTAGACGAGACCCAGTACTTC. The chain carries TRBV18 and TRBJ2-5; unclear D gene. V shed 0 bases and J shed 5 bases, with 7 bases lying between them. The CDR3 covers 13 residues. Germline CDR1 and CDR2: KGHSH and LQKENI.

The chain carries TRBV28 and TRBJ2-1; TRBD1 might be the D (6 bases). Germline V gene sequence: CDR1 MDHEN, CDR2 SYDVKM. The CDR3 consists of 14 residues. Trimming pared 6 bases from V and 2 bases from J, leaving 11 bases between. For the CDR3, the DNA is TGTGCCAGCAGCGGGACACTCACCTACAATGAGCAGTTCTTC. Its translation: CASSGTLTYNEQFF.

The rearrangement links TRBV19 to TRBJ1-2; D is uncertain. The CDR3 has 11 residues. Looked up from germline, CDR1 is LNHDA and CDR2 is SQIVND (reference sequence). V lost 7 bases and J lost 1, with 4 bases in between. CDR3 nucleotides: TGTGCCAGTATGGGTAACTATGGCTACACCTTC. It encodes CASMGNYGYTF.

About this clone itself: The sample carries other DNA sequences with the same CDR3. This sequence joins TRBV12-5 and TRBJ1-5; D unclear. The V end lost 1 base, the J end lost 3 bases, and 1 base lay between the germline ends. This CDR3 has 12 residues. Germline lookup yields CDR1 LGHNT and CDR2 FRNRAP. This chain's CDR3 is CASGLDNQPQHF. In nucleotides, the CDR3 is TGTGCTAGTGGTTTGGACAATCAGCCCCAGCATTTT.

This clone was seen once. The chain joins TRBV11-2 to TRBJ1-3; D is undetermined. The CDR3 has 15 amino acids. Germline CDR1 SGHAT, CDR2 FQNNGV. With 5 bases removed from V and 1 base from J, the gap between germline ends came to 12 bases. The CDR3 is CASSDYLGSGNTIYF. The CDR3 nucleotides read TGTGCCAGCAGCGACTACTTGGGGTCTGGAAACACCATATATTTT.

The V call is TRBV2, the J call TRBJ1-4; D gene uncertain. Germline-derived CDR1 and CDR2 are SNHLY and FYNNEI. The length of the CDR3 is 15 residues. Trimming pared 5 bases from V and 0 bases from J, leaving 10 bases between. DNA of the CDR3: TGTGCCAGCAGTCTAGCAGCTACAACTAATGAAAAACTGTTTTTT. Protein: CASSLAATTNEKLFF.

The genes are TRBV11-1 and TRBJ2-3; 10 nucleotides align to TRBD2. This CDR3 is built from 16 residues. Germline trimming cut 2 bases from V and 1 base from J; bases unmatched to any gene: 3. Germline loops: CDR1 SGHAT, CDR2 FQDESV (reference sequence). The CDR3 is CASSLRSGGRTDTQYF. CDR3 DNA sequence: TGTGCCAGCAGCTTACGTAGCGGGGGGCGCACAGATACGCAGTATTTT.

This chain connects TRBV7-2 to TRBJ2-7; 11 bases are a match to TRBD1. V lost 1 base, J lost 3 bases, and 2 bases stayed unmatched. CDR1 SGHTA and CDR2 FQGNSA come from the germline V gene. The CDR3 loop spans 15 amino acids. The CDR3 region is CASSLEGQGDYEQYF. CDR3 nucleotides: TGTGCCAGCAGCTTAGAGGGACAGGGGGACTACGAGCAGTACTTC.

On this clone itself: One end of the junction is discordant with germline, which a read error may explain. CDR3 DNA sequence: TGCGCCAGCGGCCGGGGGGACTGGGATCAGTCCCAGCATTTT. Amino acid sequence: CASGRGDWDQSQHF. The V and J genes are TRBV4-1 and TRBJ1-5, with D maybe TRBD1 (5 bases). Germline CDR1 reads MGHRA; CDR2 reads YSYEKL. The CDR3 extends over 14 amino acids.

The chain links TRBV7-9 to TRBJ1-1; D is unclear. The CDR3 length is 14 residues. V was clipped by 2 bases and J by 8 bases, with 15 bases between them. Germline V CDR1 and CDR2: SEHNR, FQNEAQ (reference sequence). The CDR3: CASSLSLGAVEAFF. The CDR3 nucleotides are TGTGCCAGCAGCTTATCTCTAGGCGCGGTCGAAGCTTTCTTT.

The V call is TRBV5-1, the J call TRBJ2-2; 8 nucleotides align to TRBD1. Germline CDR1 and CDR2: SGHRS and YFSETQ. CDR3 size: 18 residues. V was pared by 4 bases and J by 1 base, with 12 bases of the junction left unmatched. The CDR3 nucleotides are TGCGCCAGCAGCACGGGACAGGTACTAGGATGGAACACCGGGGAGCTGTTTTTT. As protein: CASSTGQVLGWNTGELFF.

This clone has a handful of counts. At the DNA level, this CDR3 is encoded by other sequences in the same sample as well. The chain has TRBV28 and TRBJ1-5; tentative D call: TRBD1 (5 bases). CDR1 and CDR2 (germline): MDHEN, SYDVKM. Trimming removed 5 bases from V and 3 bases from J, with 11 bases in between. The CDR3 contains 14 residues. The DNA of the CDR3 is TGTGCCAGCAGTCGGGACGGCACCAATCAGCCCCAGCATTTT. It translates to CASSRDGTNQPQHF.